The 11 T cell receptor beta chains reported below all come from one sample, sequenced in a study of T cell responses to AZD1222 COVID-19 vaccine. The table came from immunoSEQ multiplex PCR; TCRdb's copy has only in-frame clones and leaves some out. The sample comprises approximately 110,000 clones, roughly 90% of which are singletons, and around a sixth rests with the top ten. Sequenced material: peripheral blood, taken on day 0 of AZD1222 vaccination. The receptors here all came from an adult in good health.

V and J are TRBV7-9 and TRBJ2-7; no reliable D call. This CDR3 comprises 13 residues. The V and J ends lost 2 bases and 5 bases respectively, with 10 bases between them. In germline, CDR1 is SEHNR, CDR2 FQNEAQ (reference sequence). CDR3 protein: CASSLFWRNEQYV. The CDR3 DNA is TGTGCCAGCAGCTTATTTTGGAGAAACGAGCAGTACGTC.

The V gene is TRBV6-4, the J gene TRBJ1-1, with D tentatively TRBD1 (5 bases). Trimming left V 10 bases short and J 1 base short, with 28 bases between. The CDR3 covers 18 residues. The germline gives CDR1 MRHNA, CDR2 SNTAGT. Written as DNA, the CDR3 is TGTGCCACCCTCTCCGGTTGGTCCTATGCCGGGGGGAACACTGAAGCTTTCTTT. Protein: CATLSGWSYAGGNTEAFF.

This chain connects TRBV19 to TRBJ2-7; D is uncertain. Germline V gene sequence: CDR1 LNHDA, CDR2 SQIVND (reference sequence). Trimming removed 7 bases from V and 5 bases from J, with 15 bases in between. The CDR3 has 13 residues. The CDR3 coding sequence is TGTGCCAGTACGGGCGTTTATAGGGACGAGCAGTACTTC. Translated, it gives CASTGVYRDEQYF.

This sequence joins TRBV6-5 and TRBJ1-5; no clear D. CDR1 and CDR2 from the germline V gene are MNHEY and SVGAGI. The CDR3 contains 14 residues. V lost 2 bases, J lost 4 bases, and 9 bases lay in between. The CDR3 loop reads CASSYTDRNQPQHF. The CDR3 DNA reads TGTGCCAGCAGTTACACCGATAGAAATCAGCCCCAGCATTTT.

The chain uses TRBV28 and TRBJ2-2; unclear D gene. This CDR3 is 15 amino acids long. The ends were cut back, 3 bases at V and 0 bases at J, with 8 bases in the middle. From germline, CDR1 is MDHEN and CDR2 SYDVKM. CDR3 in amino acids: CASSFWVTNTGELFF. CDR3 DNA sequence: TGTGCCAGCAGTTTTTGGGTGACGAACACCGGGGAGCTGTTTTTT.

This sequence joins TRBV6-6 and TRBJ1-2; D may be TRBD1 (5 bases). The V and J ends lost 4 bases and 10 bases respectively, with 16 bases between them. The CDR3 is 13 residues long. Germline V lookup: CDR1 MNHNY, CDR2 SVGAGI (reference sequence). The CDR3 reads CASSWGGADDYTF. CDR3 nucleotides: TGTGCCAGCAGTTGGGGAGGGGCCGACGACTACACCTTC.

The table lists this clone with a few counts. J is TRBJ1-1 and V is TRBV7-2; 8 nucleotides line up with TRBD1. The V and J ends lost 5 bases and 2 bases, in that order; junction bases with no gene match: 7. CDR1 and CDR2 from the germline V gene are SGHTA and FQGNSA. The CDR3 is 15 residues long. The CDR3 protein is CASSPDRGGNTEAFF. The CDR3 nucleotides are TGTGCCAGCAGCCCCGACAGGGGAGGAAACACTGAAGCTTTCTTT.

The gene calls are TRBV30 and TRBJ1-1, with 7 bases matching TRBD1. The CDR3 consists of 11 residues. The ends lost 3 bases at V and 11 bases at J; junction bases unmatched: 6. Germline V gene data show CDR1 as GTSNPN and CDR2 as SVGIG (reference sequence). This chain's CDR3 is CAWSDRVEAFF. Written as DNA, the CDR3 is TGTGCCTGGAGCGACAGGGTAGAGGCTTTCTTT.

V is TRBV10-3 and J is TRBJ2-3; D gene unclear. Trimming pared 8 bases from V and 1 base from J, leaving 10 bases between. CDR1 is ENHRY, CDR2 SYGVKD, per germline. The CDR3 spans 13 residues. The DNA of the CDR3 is TGTGCCATCCTCAGGCAAGGCACAGATACGCAGTATTTT. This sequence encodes CAILRQGTDTQYF.

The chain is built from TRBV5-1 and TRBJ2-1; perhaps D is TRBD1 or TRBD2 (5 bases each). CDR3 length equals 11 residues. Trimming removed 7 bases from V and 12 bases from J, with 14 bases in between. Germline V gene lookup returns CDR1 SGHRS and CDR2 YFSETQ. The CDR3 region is CASWGMGWQFF. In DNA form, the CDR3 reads TGCGCCAGCTGGGGGATGGGCTGGCAGTTCTTC.

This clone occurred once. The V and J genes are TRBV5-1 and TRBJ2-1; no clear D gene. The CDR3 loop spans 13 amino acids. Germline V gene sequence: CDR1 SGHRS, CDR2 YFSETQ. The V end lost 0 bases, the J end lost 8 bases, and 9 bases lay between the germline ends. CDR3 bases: TGCGCCAGCAGCTTGGCCTTTGCCGATGAGCAGTTCTTC. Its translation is CASSLAFADEQFF. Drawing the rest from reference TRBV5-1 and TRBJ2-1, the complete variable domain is KAGVTQTPRYLIKTRGQQVTLSCSPISGHRSVSWYQQTPGQGLQFLFEYFSETQRNKGNFPGRFSGRQFSNSRSEMNVSTLELGDSALYLCASSLAFADEQFFGPGTRLTVL.